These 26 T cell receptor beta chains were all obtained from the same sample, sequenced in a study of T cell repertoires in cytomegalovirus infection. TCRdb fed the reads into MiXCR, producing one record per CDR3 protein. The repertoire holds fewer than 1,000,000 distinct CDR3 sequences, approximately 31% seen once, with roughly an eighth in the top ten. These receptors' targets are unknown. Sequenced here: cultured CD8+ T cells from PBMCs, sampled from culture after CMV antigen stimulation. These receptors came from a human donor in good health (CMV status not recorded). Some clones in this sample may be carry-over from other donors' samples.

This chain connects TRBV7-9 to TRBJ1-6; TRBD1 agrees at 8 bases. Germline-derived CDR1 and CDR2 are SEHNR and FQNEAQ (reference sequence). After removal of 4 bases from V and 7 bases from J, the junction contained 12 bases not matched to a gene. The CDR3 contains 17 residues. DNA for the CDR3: TGTGCCAGCAGCTCTAGAAACGCGGGACAGGCGAATTCACCCCTCCACTTT. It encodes CASSSRNAGQANSPLHF. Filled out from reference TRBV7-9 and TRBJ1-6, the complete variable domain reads DTGVSQNPRHKITKRGQNVTFRCDPISEHNRLYWYRQTLGQGPEFLTYFQNEAQLEKSRLLSDRFSAERPKGSFSTLEIQRTEQGDSAMYLCASSSRNAGQANSPLHFGNGTRLTVT.

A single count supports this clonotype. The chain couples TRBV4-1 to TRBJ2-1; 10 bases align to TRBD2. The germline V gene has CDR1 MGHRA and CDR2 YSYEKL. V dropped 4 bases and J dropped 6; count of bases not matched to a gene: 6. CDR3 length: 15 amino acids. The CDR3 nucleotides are TGCGCCAGCAGCCCTAGCGGGGGCCGGAGCAATGAGCAGTTCTTC. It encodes CASSPSGGRSNEQFF.

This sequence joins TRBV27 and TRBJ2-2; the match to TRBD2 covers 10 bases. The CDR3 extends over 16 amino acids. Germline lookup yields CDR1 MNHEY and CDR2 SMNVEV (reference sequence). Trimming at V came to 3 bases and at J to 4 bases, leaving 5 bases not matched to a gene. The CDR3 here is CASSFLAGAGTGELFF. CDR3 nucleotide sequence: TGTGCCAGCAGTTTCCTAGCGGGGGCGGGCACCGGGGAGCTGTTTTTT.

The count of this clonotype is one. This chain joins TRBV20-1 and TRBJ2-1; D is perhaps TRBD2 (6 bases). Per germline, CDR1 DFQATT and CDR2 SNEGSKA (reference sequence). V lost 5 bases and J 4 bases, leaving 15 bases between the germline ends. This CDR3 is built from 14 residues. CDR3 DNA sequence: TGCAGTGCTTGGCGGGGTAGCGATTACAATGAGCAGTTCTTC. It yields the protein CSAWRGSDYNEQFF.

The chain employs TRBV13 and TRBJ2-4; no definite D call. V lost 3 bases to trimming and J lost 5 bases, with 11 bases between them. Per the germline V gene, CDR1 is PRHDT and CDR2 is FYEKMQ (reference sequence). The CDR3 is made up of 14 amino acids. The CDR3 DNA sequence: TGTGCCAGCAGCTTTTACGAAGAAGAAAACATTCAGTACTTC. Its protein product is CASSFYEEENIQYF.

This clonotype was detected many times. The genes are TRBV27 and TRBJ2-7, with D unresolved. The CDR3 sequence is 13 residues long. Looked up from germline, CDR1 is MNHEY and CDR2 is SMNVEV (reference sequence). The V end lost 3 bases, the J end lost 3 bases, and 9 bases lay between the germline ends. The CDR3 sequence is CASSFGPLYEQYF. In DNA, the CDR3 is TGTGCCAGCAGTTTTGGCCCACTCTACGAGCAGTACTTC.

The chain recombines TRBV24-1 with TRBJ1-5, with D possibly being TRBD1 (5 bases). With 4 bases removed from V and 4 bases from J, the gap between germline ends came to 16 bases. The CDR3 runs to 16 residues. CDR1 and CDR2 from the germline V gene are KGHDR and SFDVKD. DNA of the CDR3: TGTGCCACCAGTGACTCCGGGACCTATTTAAATCAGCCCCAGCATTTT. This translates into CATSDSGTYLNQPQHF.

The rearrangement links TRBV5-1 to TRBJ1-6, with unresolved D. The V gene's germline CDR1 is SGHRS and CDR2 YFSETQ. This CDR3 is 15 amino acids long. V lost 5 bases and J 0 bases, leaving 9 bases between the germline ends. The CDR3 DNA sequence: TGCGCCAGCAGAAACAGTTTCTCCTATAATTCACCCCTCCACTTT. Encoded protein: CASRNSFSYNSPLHF.

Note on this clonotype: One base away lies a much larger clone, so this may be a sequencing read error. CDR3 amino acids: CASSCPGEGYGYTF. In DNA form, the CDR3 reads TGTGCCAGCAGCTGTCCGGGGGAGGGCTATGGCTACACCTTC. This chain links TRBV7-2 with TRBJ1-2; D perhaps matches TRBD1 (5 bases). Deletions cut 4 bases from V and 4 bases from J, with 13 bases between. Germline V gene data show CDR1 as SGHTA and CDR2 as FQGNSA. CDR3 length: 14 residues.

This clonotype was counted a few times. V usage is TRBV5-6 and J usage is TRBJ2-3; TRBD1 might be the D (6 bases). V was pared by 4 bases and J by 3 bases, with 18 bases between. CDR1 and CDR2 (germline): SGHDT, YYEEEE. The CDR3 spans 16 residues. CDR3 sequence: CASSGVLGGRTDTQYF. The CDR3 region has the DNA TGTGCCAGCAGCGGAGTGCTTGGGGGCAGGACAGATACGCAGTATTTT.

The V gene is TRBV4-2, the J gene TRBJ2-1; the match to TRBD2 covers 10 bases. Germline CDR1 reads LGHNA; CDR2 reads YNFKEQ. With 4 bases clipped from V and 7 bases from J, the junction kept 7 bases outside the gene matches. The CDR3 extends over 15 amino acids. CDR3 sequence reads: CASSPAGGRGNEQFF. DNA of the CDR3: TGTGCCAGCAGCCCAGCGGGGGGGCGGGGGAATGAGCAGTTCTTC.

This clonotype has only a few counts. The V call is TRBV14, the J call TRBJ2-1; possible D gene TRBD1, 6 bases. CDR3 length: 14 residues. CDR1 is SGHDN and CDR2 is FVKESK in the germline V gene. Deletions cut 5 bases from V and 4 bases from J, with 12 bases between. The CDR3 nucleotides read TGTGCCAGCAGCACAGGGATCTCGTACAATGAGCAGTTCTTC. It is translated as CASSTGISYNEQFF.

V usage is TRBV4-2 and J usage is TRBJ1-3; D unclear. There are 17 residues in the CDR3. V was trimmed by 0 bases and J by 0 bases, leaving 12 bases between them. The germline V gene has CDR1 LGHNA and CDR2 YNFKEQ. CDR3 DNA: TGTGCCAGCAGCCAAGAACGGTACTTAGACTCTGGAAACACCATATATTTT. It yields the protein CASSQERYLDSGNTIYF.

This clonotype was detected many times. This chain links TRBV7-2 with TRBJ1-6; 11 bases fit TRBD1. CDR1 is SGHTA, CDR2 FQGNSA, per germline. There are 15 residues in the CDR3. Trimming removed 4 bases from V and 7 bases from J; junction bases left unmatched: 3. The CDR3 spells CASSWTGGRNSPLHF. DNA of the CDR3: TGTGCCAGCAGCTGGACAGGGGGCCGGAATTCACCCCTCCACTTT.

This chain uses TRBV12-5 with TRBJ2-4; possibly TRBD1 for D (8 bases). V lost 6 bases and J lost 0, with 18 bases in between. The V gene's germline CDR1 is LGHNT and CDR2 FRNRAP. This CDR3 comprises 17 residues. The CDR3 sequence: CASGIQGGLLAKNIQYF. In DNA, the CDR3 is TGTGCTAGTGGCATACAGGGGGGGCTCCTAGCCAAAAACATTCAGTACTTC.

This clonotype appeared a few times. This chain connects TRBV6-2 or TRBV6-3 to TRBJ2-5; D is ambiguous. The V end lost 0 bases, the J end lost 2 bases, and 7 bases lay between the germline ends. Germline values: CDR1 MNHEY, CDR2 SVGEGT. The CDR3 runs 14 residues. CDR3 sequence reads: CASSYSSHQETQYF. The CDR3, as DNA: TGTGCCAGCAGTTACTCATCGCATCAAGAGACCCAGTACTTC.

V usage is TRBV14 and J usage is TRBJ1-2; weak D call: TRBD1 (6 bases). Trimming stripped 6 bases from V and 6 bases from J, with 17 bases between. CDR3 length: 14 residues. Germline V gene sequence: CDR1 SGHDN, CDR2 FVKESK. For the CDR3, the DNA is TGTGCCAGCAGAAAGGACAGTGCGATTAATGGCTACACCTTC. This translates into CASRKDSAINGYTF.

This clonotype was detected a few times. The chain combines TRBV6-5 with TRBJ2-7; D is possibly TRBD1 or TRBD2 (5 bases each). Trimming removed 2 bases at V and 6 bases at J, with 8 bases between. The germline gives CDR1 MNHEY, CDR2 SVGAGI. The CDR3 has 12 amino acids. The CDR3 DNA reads TGTGCCAGCAGTTACCCCGGGACCGAGCAGTACTTC. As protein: CASSYPGTEQYF.

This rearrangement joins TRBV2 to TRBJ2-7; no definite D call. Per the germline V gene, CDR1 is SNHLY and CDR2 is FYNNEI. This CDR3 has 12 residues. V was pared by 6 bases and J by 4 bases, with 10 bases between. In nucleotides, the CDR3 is TGTGCCAGCAGCGGACGGCTTTACGAGCAGTACGTC. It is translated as CASSGRLYEQYV.

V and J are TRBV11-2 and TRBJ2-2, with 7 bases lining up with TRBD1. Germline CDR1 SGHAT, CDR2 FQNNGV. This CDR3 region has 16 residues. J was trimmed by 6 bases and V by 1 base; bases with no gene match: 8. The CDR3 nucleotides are TGTGCCAGCAGCTTAGGCCCAGGGGGAAGGGCCGGGGAGCTGTTTTTT. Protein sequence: CASSLGPGGRAGELFF.

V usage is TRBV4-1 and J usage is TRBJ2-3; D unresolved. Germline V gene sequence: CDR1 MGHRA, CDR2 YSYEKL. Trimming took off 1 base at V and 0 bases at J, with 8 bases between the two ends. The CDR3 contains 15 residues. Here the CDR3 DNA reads TGCGCCAGCAGCCAAGGGATTACTAGCACAGATACGCAGTATTTT. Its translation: CASSQGITSTDTQYF.

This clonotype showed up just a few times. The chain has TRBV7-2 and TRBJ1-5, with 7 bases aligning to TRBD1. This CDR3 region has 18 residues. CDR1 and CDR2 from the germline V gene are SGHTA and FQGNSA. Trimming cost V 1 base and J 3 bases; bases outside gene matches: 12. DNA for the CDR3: TGTGCCAGCAGCTTAGGACAGGGAACCCTCCTTCACAATCAGCCCCAGCATTTT. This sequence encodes CASSLGQGTLLHNQPQHF.

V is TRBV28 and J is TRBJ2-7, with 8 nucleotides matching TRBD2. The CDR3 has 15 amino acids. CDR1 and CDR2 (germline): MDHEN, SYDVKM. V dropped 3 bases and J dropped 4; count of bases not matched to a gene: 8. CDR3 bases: TGTGCCAGCAGTTTGATAGCGGGGCCCTGGTACGAGCAGTACGTC. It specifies CASSLIAGPWYEQYV.

CDR3 region: CSAVVPWGSHNEQFF. The CDR3 DNA reads as TGCAGTGCTGTTGTTCCATGGGGTAGTCACAATGAGCAGTTCTTC. V gene TRBV20-1 combines with J gene TRBJ2-1; D call uncertain. This CDR3 comprises 15 residues. Germline CDR1 reads DFQATT; CDR2 reads SNEGSKA (reference sequence). Trimming took off 5 bases at V and 5 bases at J, with 19 bases between the two ends.

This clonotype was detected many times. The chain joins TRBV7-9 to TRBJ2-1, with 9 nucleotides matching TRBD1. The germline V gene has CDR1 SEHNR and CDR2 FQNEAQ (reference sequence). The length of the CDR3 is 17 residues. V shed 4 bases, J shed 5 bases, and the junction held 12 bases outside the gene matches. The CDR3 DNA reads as TGTGCCAGCAGCTCGAACTCCGGGACAGGGTACAACAATGAGCAGTTCTTC. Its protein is CASSSNSGTGYNNEQFF.

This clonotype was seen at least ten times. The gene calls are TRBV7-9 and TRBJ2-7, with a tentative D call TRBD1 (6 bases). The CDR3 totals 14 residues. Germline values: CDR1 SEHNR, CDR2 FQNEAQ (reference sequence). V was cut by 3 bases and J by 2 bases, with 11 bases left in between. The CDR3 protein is CASSFSGEAYEQYF. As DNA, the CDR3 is TGTGCCAGCAGCTTTTCAGGGGAAGCCTACGAGCAGTACTTC. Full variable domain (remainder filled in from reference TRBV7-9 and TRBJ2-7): DTGVSQNPRHKITKRGQNVTFRCDPISEHNRLYWYRQTLGQGPEFLTYFQNEAQLEKSRLLSDRFSAERPKGSFSTLEIQRTEQGDSAMYLCASSFSGEAYEQYFGPGTRLTVT.